This TCR beta chain stems from a study of cytomegalovirus exposure and HLA in healthy donors. As for the study in general: An earlier analysis identified approximately 110 million unique TCR beta sequences in about 179 million T cells. Within an early data release were 65 million to 90 million unique TCRs drawn from HLA-typed donors. General observations from the study: Most likely, a cluster of highly shared sequence variants arose as a sequencing artifact.

A multiplex PCR was run with 60 Vbeta primers and 13 Jbeta primers. The protocol was immunoSEQ multiplex PCR, while the TCRdb copy is restricted to in-frame clones and leaves out a portion. This table holds 150,000 to 200,000 clones, around 80% found once. Points on this clone: Its matching antigen is unknown.

The germline V gene has CDR1 LNHDA and CDR2 SQIVND (reference sequence). V was trimmed by 4 bases and J by 10 bases, leaving 8 bases between them. The CDR3 is made up of 12 amino acids. This receptor was identified in a human donor in good health. The chain links TRBV19 to TRBJ1-6; D ambiguous. What was sequenced was PBMCs. The CDR3 coding sequence is TGTGCCAGTAGTAGTTATAGATCACCCCTCCACTTT. Protein sequence: CASSSYRSPLHF.